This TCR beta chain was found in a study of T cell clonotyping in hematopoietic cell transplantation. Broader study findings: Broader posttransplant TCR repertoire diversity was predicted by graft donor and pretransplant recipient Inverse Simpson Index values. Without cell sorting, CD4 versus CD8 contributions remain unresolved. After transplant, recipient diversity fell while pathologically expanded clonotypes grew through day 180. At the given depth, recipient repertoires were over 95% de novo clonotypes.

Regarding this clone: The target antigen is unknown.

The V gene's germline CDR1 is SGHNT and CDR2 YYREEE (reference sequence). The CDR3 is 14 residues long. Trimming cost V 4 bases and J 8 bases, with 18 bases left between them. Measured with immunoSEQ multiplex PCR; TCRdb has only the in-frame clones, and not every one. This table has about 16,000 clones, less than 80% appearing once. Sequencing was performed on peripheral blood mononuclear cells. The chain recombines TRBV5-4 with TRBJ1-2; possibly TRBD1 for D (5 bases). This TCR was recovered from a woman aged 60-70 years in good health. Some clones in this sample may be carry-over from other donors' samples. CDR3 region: CASSPAGNRWGYTF. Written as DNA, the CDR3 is TGTGCCAGCAGCCCAGCAGGGAACCGCTGGGGCTACACCTTC.